The 28 T cell receptor beta chains reported below all come from one sample, sequenced in a study of lymphopenia after photon versus proton radiotherapy. Repertoires were generated with immunoSEQ multiplex PCR, while TCRdb's copy carries only in-frame clones and drops some. The sample yields 55,000 to 70,000 clones, 85% to 95% seen once. Material: peripheral blood, obtained from a patient treated with photon-based radiotherapy. Source of these receptors: a woman aged 40 to 50 with cholangiocarcinoma.

This chain connects TRBV6-1 to TRBJ2-3; 11 positions match TRBD2. CDR3 length: 17 residues. Unmatched junction bases numbered 6, after V lost 2 bases and J lost 2 bases. Germline values: CDR1 MNHNS, CDR2 SASEGT. CDR3 protein: CASSESGLAGVTDTQYF. The CDR3 DNA reads TGTGCCAGCAGTGAATCCGGACTAGCGGGCGTCACAGATACGCAGTATTTT.

This chain uses TRBV6-6 with TRBJ1-3; D is undetermined. There are 15 residues in the CDR3. The germline V gene has CDR1 MNHNY and CDR2 SVGAGI (reference sequence). With 0 bases removed from V and 3 bases from J, the gap between germline ends came to 9 bases. CDR3 DNA sequence: TGTGCCAGCAGTTACTCGCAAGGGCATGGAAACACCATATATTTT. It is translated as CASSYSQGHGNTIYF.

The chain recombines TRBV9 with TRBJ2-5, with D unclear. The CDR3 extends over 14 amino acids. From germline, CDR1 is SGDLS and CDR2 YYNGEE. Trimming left V 0 bases short and J 1 base short, with 7 bases between. This CDR3 reads CASSVGQLQETQYF. In DNA form, the CDR3 reads TGTGCCAGCAGCGTAGGGCAGCTCCAAGAGACCCAGTACTTC.

This clone was counted a single time. The J gene is TRBJ1-6, the V gene TRBV6-1; TRBD1 matches 8 bases. This CDR3 has 16 residues. Unmatched junction bases numbered 7, after V lost 0 bases and J lost 9 bases. CDR1 and CDR2 from the germline V gene are MNHNS and SASEGT. CDR3 DNA: TGTGCCAGCAGTGAAGCGCCAGACAGGGGATCTTCACCCCTCCACTTT. Translation gives CASSEAPDRGSSPLHF.

J is TRBJ2-2 and V is TRBV19; a weak D match, TRBD2 (5 bases). Trimming cost V 3 bases and J 16 bases, with 18 bases left between them. CDR3 length: 13 residues. The V gene's germline CDR1 is LNHDA and CDR2 SQIVND (reference sequence). This CDR3 reads CASSMLVGMGQFF. The CDR3 DNA reads TGTGCCAGTAGTATGCTAGTCGGGATGGGTCAGTTTTTT.

This clone is a singleton in its sample. The rearrangement links TRBV15 to TRBJ2-4, with 7 bases lining up with TRBD1. This CDR3 comprises 16 residues. CDR1 and CDR2 from the germline V gene are LNHNV and YYDKDF (reference sequence). V lost 6 bases, J lost 2 bases, and 10 bases stayed unmatched. Here the CDR3 DNA reads TGTGCCACCAGGGGAGACAGGGCGGTAACCAAAAACATTCAGTACTTC. It translates to CATRGDRAVTKNIQYF. Full variable domain (remainder filled in from reference TRBV15 and TRBJ2-4): DAMVIQNPRYQVTQFGKPVTLSCSQTLNHNVMYWYQQKSSQAPKLLFHYYDKDFNNEADTPDNFQSRRPNTSFCFLDIRSPGLGDTAMYLCATRGDRAVTKNIQYFGAGTRLSVL.

The rearrangement links TRBV2 to TRBJ2-2; 9 bases map to TRBD2. The CDR3 has 15 residues. The ends lost 2 bases at V and 7 bases at J; junction bases unmatched: 5. Germline values: CDR1 SNHLY, CDR2 FYNNEI. The CDR3 loop is CASSESLAGFGELFF. CDR3 DNA sequence: TGTGCCAGCAGTGAAAGTCTAGCGGGATTCGGGGAGCTGTTTTTT. The full variable domain, with the rest looked up from reference TRBV2 and TRBJ2-2, is EPEVTQTPSHQVTQMGQEVILRCVPISNHLYFYWYRQILGQKVEFLVSFYNNEISEKSEIFDDQFSVERPDGSNFTLKIRSTKLEDSAMYFCASSESLAGFGELFFGEGSRLTVL.

V is TRBV9 and J is TRBJ2-7; 8 bases fit TRBD2. The germline gives CDR1 SGDLS, CDR2 YYNGEE. After removal of 0 bases from V and 6 bases from J, the junction contained 5 bases not matched to a gene. The CDR3 length is 14 residues. CDR3 nucleotide sequence: TGTGCCAGCAGCGTAGACGGGGGGGAAGCCGAGCAGTACTTC. It is translated as CASSVDGGEAEQYF.

The rearrangement links TRBV7-9 to TRBJ2-1, with D uncertain. The CDR3 is 11 residues long. Trimming pared 8 bases from V and 9 bases from J, leaving 11 bases between. Germline assignment: CDR1 SEHNR and CDR2 FQNEAQ (reference sequence). In DNA, the CDR3 is TGTGCCAGCGGTGTTCGCGGTGAGCAGTTCTTC. Its translation: CASGVRGEQFF.

The rearrangement joins TRBV7-8 to TRBJ1-1, with D uncertain. Trimming took 4 bases from V and 0 from J, leaving 6 bases between them. The germline gives CDR1 SGHVS, CDR2 FQNEAQ. The CDR3 consists of 13 residues. CDR3 region: CASSSRMNTEAFF. DNA for the CDR3: TGTGCCAGCAGCTCCCGGATGAACACTGAAGCTTTCTTT.

This chain uses TRBV4-3 with TRBJ1-2; no definite D call. This CDR3 region has 15 residues. The V end was cut by 0 bases, the J end by 2 bases, with 10 bases between. CDR1 and CDR2 (germline): LGHNA, YSLEER. CDR3 DNA: TGCGCCAGCAGCCAAGATAAGGTTGGGAACTATGGCTACACCTTC. This codes for CASSQDKVGNYGYTF.

V and J are TRBV4-3 and TRBJ1-2; 7 bases align to TRBD1. The trim removed 4 bases at V and 7 bases at J, leaving 12 bases unmatched. Germline V gives CDR1 LGHNA, CDR2 YSLEER. The CDR3 length is 15 residues. CDR3 amino acids: CASSPQTGTLVGYTF. The CDR3 DNA reads TGCGCCAGCAGCCCCCAGACAGGGACCCTAGTTGGCTACACCTTC.

This chain links TRBV5-4 with TRBJ2-3, with D perhaps assigned TRBD1 or TRBD2 (6 bases each). From germline, CDR1 is SGHNT and CDR2 YYREEE (reference sequence). V lost 5 bases and J lost 0, with 19 bases in between. The length of the CDR3 is 17 residues. The CDR3 is CASSKVGGTSSTDTQYF. The CDR3 DNA is TGTGCCAGCAGTAAGGTCGGGGGCACATCTAGCACAGATACGCAGTATTTT.

This clone came up once. The rearrangement uses TRBV27 and TRBJ2-2, with 11 bases lining up with TRBD2. The CDR3 loop spans 15 amino acids. Germline CDR1 and CDR2: MNHEY and SMNVEV (reference sequence). Germline trimming cut 5 bases from V and 7 bases from J; bases unmatched to any gene: 6. The DNA for the CDR3 is TGTGCCAGCAGTCCTCACGGACTAGCGGGCGGGGAGCTGTTTTTT. Translating it yields CASSPHGLAGGELFF.

The rearrangement uses TRBV28 and TRBJ1-4, with D uncertain. The CDR3 runs to 14 residues. Trimming shortened V by 7 bases and J by 7 bases, and 16 bases separated the two germline ends. Germline V gene data show CDR1 as MDHEN and CDR2 as SYDVKM. The CDR3 spells CASTKGYGSEKLFF. The CDR3 nucleotides read TGTGCCAGCACTAAAGGGTACGGGAGTGAAAAACTGTTTTTT.

V is TRBV5-6 and J is TRBJ1-1; weak D call: TRBD1 (6 bases). The germline V and J ends were trimmed by 5 bases and 4 bases, with 12 bases remaining between them. Germline V gene lookup returns CDR1 SGHDT and CDR2 YYEEEE. The CDR3 spans 13 residues. CDR3: CASSSDRSTEAFF. In DNA, the CDR3 is TGTGCCAGCAGTTCGGACAGATCCACTGAAGCTTTCTTT.

The gene calls are TRBV7-4 and TRBJ2-7; no clear D gene. Germline V lookup: CDR1 SGHVT, CDR2 SQSDAQ. This CDR3 region has 14 residues. Trimming took off 5 bases at V and 6 bases at J, with 17 bases between the two ends. CDR3 region: CASSPSTGPSEQYF. The DNA for the CDR3 is TGTGCCAGCAGCCCTTCTACGGGCCCTTCCGAGCAGTACTTC.

V usage is TRBV18 and J usage is TRBJ1-1; 9 bases are shared with TRBD1. The CDR3 covers 14 residues. Germline CDR1 is KGHSH and CDR2 is LQKENI. The V gene end was trimmed by 4 bases and the J gene end by 2 bases; junction bases not matched to a gene: 2. This CDR3 is CASSLDRGNTEAFF. The CDR3 DNA sequence: TGTGCCAGCTCACTGGACAGGGGAAACACTGAAGCTTTCTTT.

V usage is TRBV6-1 and J usage is TRBJ1-1; D is possibly TRBD1 (5 bases). The ends were cut back, 7 bases at V and 5 bases at J, with 17 bases in the middle. The CDR3 is 14 residues long. The V gene's germline CDR1 is MNHNS and CDR2 SASEGT. For the CDR3, the DNA is TGTGCCAGCACCTCCCGAGGGGTAGGAACTGAAGCTTTCTTT. It translates to CASTSRGVGTEAFF.

The chain employs TRBV18 and TRBJ2-7; either TRBD1 or TRBD2 may fit D (5 bases each). The germline CDR1 and CDR2 sequences are KGHSH and LQKENI. The ends were cut back, 5 bases at V and 1 base at J, with 12 bases in the middle. The CDR3 loop spans 14 amino acids. The CDR3: CASSAFEGSYEQYF. The DNA for the CDR3 is TGTGCCAGCTCAGCCTTCGAGGGGTCCTACGAGCAGTACTTC. The full variable domain, rest sourced from reference TRBV18 and TRBJ2-7, is NAGVMQNPRHLVRRRGQEARLRCSPMKGHSHVYWYRQLPEEGLKFMVYLQKENIIDESGMPKERFSAEFPKEGPSILRIQQVVRGDSAAYFCASSAFEGSYEQYFGPGTRLTVT.

The chain joins TRBV5-1 to TRBJ2-7; 7 bases match TRBD1. The CDR3 contains 14 residues. Germline V gene lookup returns CDR1 SGHRS and CDR2 YFSETQ. V shed 0 bases, J shed 2 bases, and the junction held 2 bases outside the gene matches. CDR3 sequence (DNA): TGCGCCAGCAGCTTGGGGACAGGAACCTACGAGCAGTACTTC. This codes for CASSLGTGTYEQYF.

The chain couples TRBV7-9 to TRBJ2-7; D ambiguous. Trimming removed 0 bases at V and 2 bases at J, with 14 bases between. CDR1 is SEHNR and CDR2 is FQNEAQ in the germline V gene (reference sequence). This CDR3 contains 16 residues. CDR3 amino acids: CASSLATGPQAYEQYF. DNA of the CDR3: TGTGCCAGCAGCTTAGCGACCGGGCCCCAAGCCTACGAGCAGTACTTC.

V and J are TRBV5-6 and TRBJ2-6, with no clear D. Trimming took off 2 bases at V and 4 bases at J, with 10 bases between the two ends. The CDR3 runs to 15 residues. Germline V CDR1 and CDR2: SGHDT, YYEEEE. DNA for the CDR3: TGTGCCAGCAGCTTCCTGACGGACGGGGCCAACGTCCTGACTTTC. It translates to CASSFLTDGANVLTF.

This chain joins TRBV11-3 and TRBJ2-2, with D unresolved. V was clipped by 0 bases and J by 7 bases, with 3 bases between them. Germline assignment: CDR1 SGHNT and CDR2 YENEEA. This CDR3 has 12 residues. The CDR3: CASSLENGELFF. CDR3 DNA: TGTGCCAGCAGCTTAGAAAACGGGGAGCTGTTTTTT.

The chain links TRBV5-8 to TRBJ1-2; perhaps TRBD1 as D (5 bases). Deletions cut 3 bases from V and 2 bases from J, with 11 bases between. Germline lookup yields CDR1 SGHTS and CDR2 YDEGEE. The CDR3 covers 14 residues. The DNA of the CDR3 is TGTGCCAGCAGCTCCCTGGGACTGAACTATGGCTACACCTTC. Protein: CASSSLGLNYGYTF.

This chain joins TRBV6-5 and TRBJ2-1; D gene ambiguous. The germline V gene has CDR1 MNHEY and CDR2 SVGAGI. The CDR3 runs to 16 residues. Trimming stripped 4 bases from V and 5 bases from J, with 18 bases between. CDR3 nucleotide sequence: TGTGCCAGCAGTTCCTTATTTGGCGCATCGAACAATGAGCAGTTCTTC. Translation: CASSSLFGASNNEQFF.

This chain joins TRBV5-1 and TRBJ2-7, with 9 nucleotides matching TRBD1. The CDR3 sequence is 15 residues long. Germline V gene data show CDR1 as SGHRS and CDR2 as YFSETQ. V was pared by 1 base and J by 6 bases, with 8 bases of the junction left unmatched. CDR3 sequence: CASSLRTGELAEQYF. CDR3 bases: TGCGCCAGCAGCTTGAGGACAGGGGAACTTGCCGAGCAGTACTTC. Complete variable domain (other parts from reference TRBV5-1 and TRBJ2-7): KAGVTQTPRYLIKTRGQQVTLSCSPISGHRSVSWYQQTPGQGLQFLFEYFSETQRNKGNFPGRFSGRQFSNSRSEMNVSTLELGDSALYLCASSLRTGELAEQYFGPGTRLTVT.

CDR3 loop: CASSSPLVSGSYEQYF. CDR3 in DNA: TGTGCCAGCAGTTCCCCCCTTGTATCCGGTTCCTACGAGCAGTACTTC. The chain combines TRBV27 with TRBJ2-7; D gene ambiguous. The CDR3 totals 16 residues. V lost 4 bases, J lost 1 base, and 17 bases lay in between. Germline values: CDR1 MNHEY, CDR2 SMNVEV (reference sequence).